The 30 T cell receptor beta chains below come from one sample, sequenced in a study of cytomegalovirus exposure and HLA in healthy donors. The PCR made use of 60 Vbeta and 13 Jbeta primers. Sequenced by immunoSEQ multiplex PCR; TCRdb stores in-frame clones only, minus some. The table includes 100,000 to 150,000 clones, 75% to 85% detected once. Sample: PBMCs. These TCRs come from a female donor in good health and CMV-seropositive.

This clone is a singleton in its sample. V is TRBV5-4 and J is TRBJ2-7; possibly TRBD1 for D (5 bases). Germline V gives CDR1 SGHNT, CDR2 YYREEE (reference sequence). Trimming took off 4 bases at V and 3 bases at J, with 14 bases between the two ends. The CDR3 loop spans 14 amino acids. The DNA of the CDR3 is TGTGCCAGCAGCCTCAACACAGGAGTCTACGAGCAGTACTTC. This translates into CASSLNTGVYEQYF.

The genes are TRBV7-9 and TRBJ2-1, with 8 positions matching TRBD2. V trimming: 5 bases; J trimming: 3 bases; junction bases outside the gene matches: 6. The CDR3 covers 15 residues. Germline CDR1 is SEHNR and CDR2 is FQNEAQ (reference sequence). For the CDR3, the DNA is TGTGCCAGCAGCATGAGCGGGAGTGACTACAATGAGCAGTTCTTC. Its translation is CASSMSGSDYNEQFF.

This chain connects TRBV19 to TRBJ1-1; no reliable D call. Per the germline V gene, CDR1 is LNHDA and CDR2 is SQIVND (reference sequence). The germline V and J ends were trimmed by 3 bases and 5 bases, with 10 bases remaining between them. This CDR3 comprises 13 residues. CDR3 DNA sequence: TGTGCCAGTAGTATTCAAGCACTTACTGAAGCTTTCTTT. Residues: CASSIQALTEAFF. The variable domain in full, with the rest retrieved from reference TRBV19 and TRBJ1-1, is DGGITQSPKYLFRKEGQNVTLSCEQNLNHDAMYWYRQDPGQGLRLIYYSQIVNDFQKGDIAEGYSVSREKKESFPLTVTSAQKNPTAFYLCASSIQALTEAFFGQGTRLTVV.

The chain uses TRBV15 and TRBJ2-1; 7 bases match TRBD2. Germline V lookup: CDR1 LNHNV, CDR2 YYDKDF (reference sequence). The CDR3 runs to 14 residues. V lost 4 bases to trimming and J lost 7 bases; unmatched junction nucleotides: 7. CDR3 region: CATSTRLAPNEQFF. CDR3 nucleotides: TGTGCCACCAGCACCCGACTAGCACCTAATGAGCAGTTCTTC.

This clone was counted between two and nine times. The V gene is TRBV5-1, the J gene TRBJ2-3, with 9 bases lining up with TRBD2. Germline CDR1 and CDR2: SGHRS and YFSETQ. J gave up 4 bases and V 4 bases, and 10 bases lay outside the gene matches. The CDR3 totals 16 residues. CDR3 in amino acids: CASSPHLAGDADTQYF. The CDR3, as DNA: TGCGCCAGCAGCCCGCACTTAGCGGGAGATGCAGATACGCAGTATTTT.

This clone was detected only a few times. The rearrangement uses TRBV7-2 and TRBJ1-1; D gene unclear. Germline CDR1 and CDR2: SGHTA and FQGNSA. Trimming removed 5 bases from V and 0 bases from J, with 7 bases in between. This CDR3 comprises 13 residues. The DNA of the CDR3 is TGTGCCAGCAGCCCCTACTTGAACACTGAAGCTTTCTTT. This encodes CASSPYLNTEAFF.

The chain links TRBV6-5 to TRBJ2-2; D gene uncertain. Germline lookup yields CDR1 MNHEY and CDR2 SVGAGI. CDR3 length equals 15 residues. V shed 0 bases and J shed 5 bases, with 10 bases lying between them. CDR3 sequence: CASSYSSSMTGELFF. Written as DNA, the CDR3 is TGTGCCAGCAGTTACTCTTCTAGTATGACCGGGGAGCTGTTTTTT.

V and J are TRBV14 and TRBJ2-5, with TRBD2 identical over 7 bases. J was trimmed by 3 bases and V by 5 bases; bases with no gene match: 9. Germline CDR1 SGHDN, CDR2 FVKESK. This CDR3 has 15 amino acids. The CDR3 bases are TGTGCCAGCAGCAATACTGCGGGAGCCAAAGAGACCCAGTACTTC. Amino acids: CASSNTAGAKETQYF.

The V gene is TRBV13, the J gene TRBJ1-2; D remains unclear. The germline CDR1 and CDR2 sequences are PRHDT and FYEKMQ (reference sequence). Between the trimmed V and J ends, which lost 2 bases and 3 bases, there was a span of 7 bases. This CDR3 is 13 amino acids long. The CDR3: CASSLTRDYGYTF. DNA for the CDR3: TGTGCCAGCAGCTTAACCCGGGACTATGGCTACACCTTC.

J is TRBJ1-5 and V is TRBV2; D unclear. Germline V gene sequence: CDR1 SNHLY, CDR2 FYNNEI. The CDR3 contains 15 residues. V was pared by 7 bases and J by 2 bases, with 15 bases between. CDR3 amino acids: CASTPRTGGNQPQHF. DNA for the CDR3: TGTGCCAGCACCCCCAGGACCGGGGGCAATCAGCCCCAGCATTTT.

In this sample, this clone turned up once. The V call is TRBV18, the J call TRBJ2-7; the match to TRBD1 covers 7 bases. This CDR3 is 13 amino acids long. The V segment lost 4 bases and the J segment 5 bases; nucleotides outside the gene matches: 5. Germline V gene lookup returns CDR1 KGHSH and CDR2 LQKENI. The DNA of the CDR3 is TGTGCCAGCTCACGACAGGGAAAGGACGAGCAGTACTTC. Translation: CASSRQGKDEQYF.

For the CDR3, the DNA is TGCAGCGTACAACAGGGAATCAACACTGAAGCTTTCTTT. Protein: CSVQQGINTEAFF. The rearrangement uses TRBV29-1 and TRBJ1-1, with D maybe TRBD1 (6 bases). The CDR3 covers 13 residues. The V end was cut by 6 bases, the J end by 2 bases, with 13 bases between. Germline CDR1 and CDR2: SQVTM and ANQGSEA.

This clone has only a few counts. The genes are TRBV19 and TRBJ1-5; TRBD1 matches 8 bases. The V gene end was trimmed by 4 bases and the J gene end by 7 bases; junction bases not matched to a gene: 6. CDR3 length equals 14 residues. Germline-derived CDR1 and CDR2 are LNHDA and SQIVND (reference sequence). In nucleotides, the CDR3 is TGTGCCAGTAGTACAGGACAGGGTGGACAGCCCCAGCATTTT. Translation gives CASSTGQGGQPQHF.

The chain couples TRBV5-1 to TRBJ2-1; D possibly corresponds to TRBD2 (5 bases). The CDR3 runs to 16 residues. Per the germline V gene, CDR1 is SGHRS and CDR2 is YFSETQ. V dropped 0 bases and J dropped 2 bases, with 12 bases sitting between them. The CDR3 region has the DNA TGCGCCAGCAGCTTGGGAAGCGGTATCGCCTACAATGAGCAGTTCTTC. Its translation is CASSLGSGIAYNEQFF.

This clone has a single count. The genes are TRBV5-4 and TRBJ2-7, with D perhaps TRBD1 (6 bases). CDR1 is SGHNT and CDR2 is YYREEE in the germline V gene (reference sequence). The CDR3 consists of 13 residues. Trimming stripped 4 bases from V and 3 bases from J, with 11 bases between. CDR3: CASSRGHNYEQYF. The CDR3 coding sequence is TGTGCCAGCAGCCGGGGACATAACTACGAGCAGTACTTC.

The chain joins TRBV4-1 to TRBJ2-1; D perhaps matches TRBD2 (6 bases). V was clipped by 0 bases and J by 7 bases, with 19 bases between them. CDR3 size: 17 residues. Germline V gene lookup returns CDR1 MGHRA and CDR2 YSYEKL. Written as DNA, the CDR3 is TGCGCCAGCAGCCAAGATAGGGCGGGGTTCGGTAGGAATGAGCAGTTCTTC. Translating gives CASSQDRAGFGRNEQFF.

This chain connects TRBV6-5 to TRBJ2-7; no reliable D call. This CDR3 has 14 residues. The V gene's germline CDR1 is MNHEY and CDR2 SVGAGI. Trimming took off 2 bases at V and 2 bases at J, with 10 bases between the two ends. This CDR3 reads CASSYENIPYEQYF. The CDR3 coding sequence is TGTGCCAGCAGTTACGAAAACATTCCCTACGAGCAGTACTTC.

The chain is built from TRBV2 and TRBJ2-7; D possibly corresponds to TRBD2 (5 bases). CDR3 length: 15 amino acids. The germline V and J ends were trimmed by 6 bases and 0 bases, with 15 bases remaining between them. Looked up from germline, CDR1 is SNHLY and CDR2 is FYNNEI. CDR3 in amino acids: CASRGIPRGSYEQYF. In DNA form, the CDR3 reads TGTGCCAGCAGAGGGATACCCCGGGGCTCCTACGAGCAGTACTTC. Combining the CDR3 with reference TRBV2 and TRBJ2-7 gives the whole variable domain EPEVTQTPSHQVTQMGQEVILRCVPISNHLYFYWYRQILGQKVEFLVSFYNNEISEKSEIFDDQFSVERPDGSNFTLKIRSTKLEDSAMYFCASRGIPRGSYEQYFGPGTRLTVT.

V is TRBV20-1 and J is TRBJ2-5; D gene uncertain. The CDR3 has 10 amino acids. Trimming shortened V by 3 bases and J by 5 bases, and 4 bases separated the two germline ends. The V gene's germline CDR1 is DFQATT and CDR2 SNEGSKA (reference sequence). CDR3 protein: CSASLETQYF. Written as DNA, the CDR3 is TGCAGTGCTAGTCTCGAGACCCAGTACTTC.

Only a few counts were recorded for this clone. The rearrangement joins TRBV6-1 to TRBJ2-2; a weak D match, TRBD1 (5 bases). The ends were cut back, 5 bases at V and 4 bases at J, with 11 bases in the middle. CDR1 and CDR2 (germline): MNHNS, SASEGT. CDR3 length: 14 residues. CDR3 loop: CASSRRRGTGELFF. The CDR3 region has the DNA TGTGCCAGCAGTCGACGAAGGGGCACCGGGGAGCTGTTTTTT.

This chain connects TRBV7-9 to TRBJ2-1; a weak D match, TRBD2 (6 bases). Germline V CDR1 and CDR2: SEHNR, FQNEAQ (reference sequence). V lost 4 bases and J lost 2, with 15 bases in between. CDR3 length: 16 residues. The CDR3 nucleotides read TGTGCCAGCAGCTCGCCGATTAGCGGAGCCTACAATGAGCAGTTCTTC. Protein product: CASSSPISGAYNEQFF. The variable domain in full, completed from reference TRBV7-9 and TRBJ2-1, reads DTGVSQNPRHKITKRGQNVTFRCDPISEHNRLYWYRQTLGQGPEFLTYFQNEAQLEKSRLLSDRFSAERPKGSFSTLEIQRTEQGDSAMYLCASSSPISGAYNEQFFGPGTRLTVL.

There are a few counts of this clone. This sequence joins TRBV14 and TRBJ2-6; D uncertain. This CDR3 has 11 residues. V was trimmed by 5 bases and J by 11 bases, leaving 7 bases between them. The germline gives CDR1 SGHDN, CDR2 FVKESK. CDR3 sequence (DNA): TGTGCCAGCAGCTTCTCGGACGTCCTGACTTTC. Its protein is CASSFSDVLTF.

The gene calls are TRBV19 and TRBJ1-2; the D is unclear. Germline V CDR1 and CDR2: LNHDA, SQIVND (reference sequence). The CDR3 totals 12 residues. Trimming took off 2 bases at V and 8 bases at J, with 9 bases between the two ends. The CDR3 DNA reads TGTGCCAGTAGTATACCCCCCGGGGGCTACACCTTC. Encoded protein: CASSIPPGGYTF.

The chain joins TRBV9 to TRBJ2-1, with 7 bases that match TRBD2. Germline CDR1 SGDLS, CDR2 YYNGEE. The CDR3 runs 15 residues. V dropped 4 bases and J dropped 9; count of bases not matched to a gene: 13. The CDR3 DNA reads TGTGCCAGCAGCCTAACGGGGCTAGCGGACGGTGAGCAGTTCTTC. Protein product: CASSLTGLADGEQFF.

This chain links TRBV7-8 with TRBJ2-1; 8 bases align to TRBD1. The V gene's germline CDR1 is SGHVS and CDR2 FQNEAQ. The junction had 10 bases not matched to a gene; V was cut back by 5 bases and J by 4 bases. CDR3 size: 16 residues. The CDR3 here is CASSRSGTGLYNEQFF. The DNA for the CDR3 is TGTGCCAGCAGCCGATCCGGGACAGGCCTATACAATGAGCAGTTCTTC.

This chain links TRBV30 with TRBJ2-7; TRBD2 is a possible D gene (7 bases). This CDR3 is 17 amino acids long. V was shortened by 2 bases and J by 6 bases, with 26 bases between the two germline ends. Germline CDR1 is GTSNPN and CDR2 is SVGIG (reference sequence). The CDR3 protein is CAWSKGTPGGGYGEQYF. The CDR3 DNA follows: TGTGCCTGGAGTAAAGGGACCCCGGGGGGCGGGTATGGCGAGCAGTACTTC. Complete variable domain (other parts from reference TRBV30 and TRBJ2-7): SQTIHQWPATLVQPVGSPLSLECTVEGTSNPNLYWYRQAAGRGLQLLFYSVGIGQISSEVPQNLSASRPQDRQFILSSKKLLLSDSGFYLCAWSKGTPGGGYGEQYFGPGTRLTVT.

Turning to this clone: A read error may produce the germline difference seen at one junction end. V is TRBV7-9 and J is TRBJ2-5, with D perhaps matching TRBD2 (6 bases). Germline loops: CDR1 SEHNR, CDR2 FQNEAQ (reference sequence). CDR3 size: 14 residues. CDR3 protein: CSSSLGDYQETQYF. Written as DNA, the CDR3 is TGTTCCAGCAGCTTAGGGGACTACCAAGAGACCCAGTACTTC.

The chain uses TRBV30 and TRBJ1-5; TRBD1 aligns across 7 bases. Germline values: CDR1 GTSNPN, CDR2 SVGIG (reference sequence). J gave up 4 bases and V 1 base, and 4 bases lay outside the gene matches. This CDR3 is built from 14 residues. The CDR3 bases are TGTGCCTGGAGTGCACAGGGGACTAATCAGCCCCAGCATTTT. Amino acids: CAWSAQGTNQPQHF.

The chain is built from TRBV30 and TRBJ1-4; D perhaps matches TRBD1 (5 bases). The CDR3 is made up of 12 amino acids. The V gene lost 5 bases and the J gene lost 11 bases, with 15 bases spanning the gap. Germline-derived CDR1 and CDR2 are GTSNPN and SVGIG (reference sequence). CDR3 nucleotides: TGTGCCTGGGGCGGGATGTGGGGGAAACTGTTTTTT. Its translation: CAWGGMWGKLFF.

The V and J genes are TRBV10-1 and TRBJ2-7, with 7 bases matching TRBD1. This CDR3 contains 12 residues. Germline CDR1 and CDR2: WNHNN and SYGVQD (reference sequence). The V segment lost 6 bases and the J segment 6 bases; nucleotides outside the gene matches: 5. This CDR3 reads CASRGQAGEQYF. CDR3 DNA sequence: TGCGCCAGCAGAGGACAGGCTGGCGAGCAGTACTTC.